Below, one TCR beta chain is given with its context. The data originate from a study of blood T cell repertoires in COVID-19. Study-level information: Italy, Spain and the United States were the sources of the convalescent and acute COVID-19 samples.

Some clones are missing from TCRdb's copy, which holds only in-frame ones; the method was immunoSEQ multiplex PCR. The table includes just over 250,000 clones, approximately 91% detected once. This CDR3 is built from 13 residues. From germline, CDR1 is SEHNR and CDR2 FQNEAQ (reference sequence). V gave up 3 bases and J gave up 4 bases, with 9 bases separating them. The sample consisted of peripheral blood. This sequence joins TRBV7-9 and TRBJ1-1; D is perhaps TRBD1 (6 bases). This clonotype was sampled from a person aged 18 to 35 with COVID-19, enrolled during active disease. CDR3 coding DNA: TGTGCCAGCAGCTTGACAGGAATCACTGAAGCTTTCTTT. Residues: CASSLTGITEAFF.